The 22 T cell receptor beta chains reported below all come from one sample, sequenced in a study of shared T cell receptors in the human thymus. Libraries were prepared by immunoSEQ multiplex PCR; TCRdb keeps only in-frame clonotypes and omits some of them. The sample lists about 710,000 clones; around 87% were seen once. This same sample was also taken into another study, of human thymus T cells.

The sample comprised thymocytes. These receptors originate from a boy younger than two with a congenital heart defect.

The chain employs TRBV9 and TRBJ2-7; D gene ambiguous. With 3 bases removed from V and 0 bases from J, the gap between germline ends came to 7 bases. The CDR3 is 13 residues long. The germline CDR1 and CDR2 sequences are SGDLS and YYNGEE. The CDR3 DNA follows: TGTGCCAGCAGCGGGGCCTCCTCCTACGAGCAGTACTTC. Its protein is CASSGASSYEQYF.

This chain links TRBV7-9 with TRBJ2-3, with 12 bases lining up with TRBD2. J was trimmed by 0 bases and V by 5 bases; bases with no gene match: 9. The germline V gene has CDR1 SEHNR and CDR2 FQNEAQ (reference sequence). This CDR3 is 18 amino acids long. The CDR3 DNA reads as TGTGCCAGCAGCATTCGGACTAGCGGGGCGACTAGCACAGATACGCAGTATTTT. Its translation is CASSIRTSGATSTDTQYF.

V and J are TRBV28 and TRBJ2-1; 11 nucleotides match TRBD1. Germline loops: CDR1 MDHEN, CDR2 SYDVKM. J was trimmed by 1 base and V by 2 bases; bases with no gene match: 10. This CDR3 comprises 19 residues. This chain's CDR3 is CASSLGTGGSLGSYNEQFF. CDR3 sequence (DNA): TGTGCCAGCAGTTTAGGGACAGGGGGATCGTTGGGGTCCTACAATGAGCAGTTCTTC.

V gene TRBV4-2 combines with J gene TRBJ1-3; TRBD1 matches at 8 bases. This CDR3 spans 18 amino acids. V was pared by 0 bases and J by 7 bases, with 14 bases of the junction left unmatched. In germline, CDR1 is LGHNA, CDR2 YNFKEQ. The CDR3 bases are TGTGCCAGCAGCCAAGATCAAATGCAGGGGGCTGACTGGAACACCATATATTTT. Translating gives CASSQDQMQGADWNTIYF.

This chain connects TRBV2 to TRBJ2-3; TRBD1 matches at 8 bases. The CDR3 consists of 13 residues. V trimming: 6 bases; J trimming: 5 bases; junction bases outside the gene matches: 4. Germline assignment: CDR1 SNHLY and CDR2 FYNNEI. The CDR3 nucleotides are TGTGCCAGCAGCACCGACAGGGGAGATACGCAGTATTTT. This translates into CASSTDRGDTQYF.

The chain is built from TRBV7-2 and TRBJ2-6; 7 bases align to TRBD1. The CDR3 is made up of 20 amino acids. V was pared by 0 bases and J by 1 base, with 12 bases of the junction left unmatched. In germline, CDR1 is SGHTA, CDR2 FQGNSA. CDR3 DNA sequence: TGTGCCAGCAGCTTAGCCGTGACAGGGTCGGGGCGGTCTGGGGCCAACGTCCTGACTTTC. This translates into CASSLAVTGSGRSGANVLTF.

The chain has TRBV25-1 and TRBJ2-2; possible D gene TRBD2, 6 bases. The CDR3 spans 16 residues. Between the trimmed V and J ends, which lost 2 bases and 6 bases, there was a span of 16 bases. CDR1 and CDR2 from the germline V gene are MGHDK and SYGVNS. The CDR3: CASSEAGTGESGELFF. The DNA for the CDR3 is TGTGCCAGCAGTGAAGCGGGGACGGGAGAGTCCGGGGAGCTGTTTTTT.

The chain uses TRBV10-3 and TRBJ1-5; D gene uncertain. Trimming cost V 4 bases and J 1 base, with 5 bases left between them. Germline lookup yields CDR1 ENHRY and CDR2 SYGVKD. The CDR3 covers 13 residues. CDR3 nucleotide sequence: TGTGCCATCAGTGGTCGGAGCAATCAGCCCCAGCATTTT. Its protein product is CAISGRSNQPQHF.

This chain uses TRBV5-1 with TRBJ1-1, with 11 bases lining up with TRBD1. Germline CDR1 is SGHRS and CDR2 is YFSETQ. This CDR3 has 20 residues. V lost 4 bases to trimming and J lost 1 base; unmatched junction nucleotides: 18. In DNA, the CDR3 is TGCGCCAGCAGCCCGAGGACAGGGGGCGCGCGGGTCGGGACGAACACTGAAGCTTTCTTT. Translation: CASSPRTGGARVGTNTEAFF.

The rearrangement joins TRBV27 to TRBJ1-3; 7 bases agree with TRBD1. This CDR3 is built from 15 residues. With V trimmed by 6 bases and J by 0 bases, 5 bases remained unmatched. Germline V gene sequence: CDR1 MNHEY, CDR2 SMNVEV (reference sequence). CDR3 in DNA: TGTGCCAGCAGAAAGGACAGGTACTCTGGAAACACCATATATTTT. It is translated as CASRKDRYSGNTIYF.

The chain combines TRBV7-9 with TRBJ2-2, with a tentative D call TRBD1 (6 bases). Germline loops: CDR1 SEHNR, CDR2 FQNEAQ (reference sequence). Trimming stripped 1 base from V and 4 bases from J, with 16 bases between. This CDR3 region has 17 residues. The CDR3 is CASSLGDHRESTGELFF. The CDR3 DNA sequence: TGTGCCAGCAGCTTAGGAGATCACAGGGAATCCACCGGGGAGCTGTTTTTT. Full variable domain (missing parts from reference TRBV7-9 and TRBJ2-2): DTGVSQNPRHKITKRGQNVTFRCDPISEHNRLYWYRQTLGQGPEFLTYFQNEAQLEKSRLLSDRFSAERPKGSFSTLEIQRTEQGDSAMYLCASSLGDHRESTGELFFGEGSRLTVL.

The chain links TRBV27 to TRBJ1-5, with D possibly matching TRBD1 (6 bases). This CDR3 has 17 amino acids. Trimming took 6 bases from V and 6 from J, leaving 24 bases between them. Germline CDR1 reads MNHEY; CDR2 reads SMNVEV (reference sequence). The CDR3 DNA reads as TGTGCCAGCAGCTCCTTGTCAGGGGCAGGGTGGCGTCAGCCCCAGCATTTT. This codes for CASSSLSGAGWRQPQHF.

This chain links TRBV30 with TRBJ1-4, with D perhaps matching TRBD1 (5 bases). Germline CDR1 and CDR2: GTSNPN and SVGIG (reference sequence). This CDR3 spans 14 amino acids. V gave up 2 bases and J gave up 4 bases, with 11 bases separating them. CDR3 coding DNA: TGTGCCTGGAGTACAGGAATTCTTAATGAAAAACTGTTTTTT. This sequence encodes CAWSTGILNEKLFF. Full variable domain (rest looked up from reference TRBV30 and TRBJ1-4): SQTIHQWPATLVQPVGSPLSLECTVEGTSNPNLYWYRQAAGRGLQLLFYSVGIGQISSEVPQNLSASRPQDRQFILSSKKLLLSDSGFYLCAWSTGILNEKLFFGSGTQLSVL.

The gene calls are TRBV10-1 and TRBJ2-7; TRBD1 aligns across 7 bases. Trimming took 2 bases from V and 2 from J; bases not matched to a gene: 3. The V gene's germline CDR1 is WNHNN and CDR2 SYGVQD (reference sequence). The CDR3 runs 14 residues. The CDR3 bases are TGCGCCAGCAGTGAGAGGGGGCGACCCTACGAGCAGTACTTC. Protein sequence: CASSERGRPYEQYF.

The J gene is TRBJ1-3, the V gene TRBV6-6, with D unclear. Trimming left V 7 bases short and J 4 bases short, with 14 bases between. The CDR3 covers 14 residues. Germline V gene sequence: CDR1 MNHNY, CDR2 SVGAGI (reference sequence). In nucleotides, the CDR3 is TGTGCCAGCATCCCAACCGGGGAAGGAAACACCATATATTTT. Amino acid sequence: CASIPTGEGNTIYF.

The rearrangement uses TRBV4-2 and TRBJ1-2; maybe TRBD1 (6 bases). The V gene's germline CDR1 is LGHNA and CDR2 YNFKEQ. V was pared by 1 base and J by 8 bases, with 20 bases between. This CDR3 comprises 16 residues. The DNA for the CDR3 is TGTGCCAGCAGCCAAGTAGTGGCAGGGGACCGTGTAGGCTACACCTTC. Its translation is CASSQVVAGDRVGYTF.

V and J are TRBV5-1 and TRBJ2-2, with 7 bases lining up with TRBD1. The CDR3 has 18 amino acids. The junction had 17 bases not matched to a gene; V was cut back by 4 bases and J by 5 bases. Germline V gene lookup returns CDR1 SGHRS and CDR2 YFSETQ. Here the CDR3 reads CASSIQSLGQTVTGELFF. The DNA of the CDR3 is TGCGCCAGCAGCATCCAAAGCTTGGGACAGACTGTAACCGGGGAGCTGTTTTTT.

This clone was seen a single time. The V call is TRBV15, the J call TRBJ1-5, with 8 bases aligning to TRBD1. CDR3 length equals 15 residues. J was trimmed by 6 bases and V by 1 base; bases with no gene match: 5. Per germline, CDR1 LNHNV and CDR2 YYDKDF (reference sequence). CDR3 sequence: CATSRARGRGQPQHF. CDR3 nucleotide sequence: TGTGCCACCAGCAGAGCCAGGGGGCGCGGTCAGCCCCAGCATTTT.

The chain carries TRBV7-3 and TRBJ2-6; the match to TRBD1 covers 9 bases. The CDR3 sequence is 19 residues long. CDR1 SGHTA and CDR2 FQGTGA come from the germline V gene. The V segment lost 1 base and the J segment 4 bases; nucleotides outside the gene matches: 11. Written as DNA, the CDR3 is TGTGCCAGCAGCTTAAAGGGGGGGGACAGGGTTCCCGGGGCCAACGTCCTGACTTTC. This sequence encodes CASSLKGGDRVPGANVLTF.

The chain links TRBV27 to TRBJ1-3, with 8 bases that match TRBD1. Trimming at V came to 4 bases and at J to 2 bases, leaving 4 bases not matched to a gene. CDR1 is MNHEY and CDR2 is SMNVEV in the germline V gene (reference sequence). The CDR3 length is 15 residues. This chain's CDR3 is CASSSRTGPGNTIYF. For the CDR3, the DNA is TGTGCCAGCAGTTCACGGACAGGGCCTGGAAACACCATATATTTT.

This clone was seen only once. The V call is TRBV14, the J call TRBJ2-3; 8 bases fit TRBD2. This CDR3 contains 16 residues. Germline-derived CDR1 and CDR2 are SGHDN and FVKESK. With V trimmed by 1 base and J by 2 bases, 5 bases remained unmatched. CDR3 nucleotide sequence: TGTGCCAGCAGCCAAGGGCTAGCGGGCTACACAGATACGCAGTATTTT. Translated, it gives CASSQGLAGYTDTQYF.

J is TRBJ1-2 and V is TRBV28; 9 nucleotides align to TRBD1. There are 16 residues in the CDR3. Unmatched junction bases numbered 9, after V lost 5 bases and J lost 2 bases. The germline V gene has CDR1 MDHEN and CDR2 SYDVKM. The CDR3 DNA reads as TGTGCCAGCAGTCGGCCCTCCGGGACAGGGAACTATGGCTACACCTTC. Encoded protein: CASSRPSGTGNYGYTF.